This T cell receptor beta chain was identified in a study of T cells in narcolepsy. Across the study: Enrolled donors included narcolepsy type 1 or type 2 patients and healthy controls. Study-wide findings and caveats: Comparing one patient's CSF and blood CD4+ clonotypes highlighted HCRT- and TRIB2-specific autoreactive clonotypes.

The CDR3 is 16 amino acids. Per germline, CDR1 SGHRS and CDR2 YFSETQ. V trimming: 0 bases; J trimming: 4 bases; junction bases outside the gene matches: 4. Clones were read by immunoSEQ multiplex PCR, and TCRdb kept only the in-frame ones, dropping some. The data show 25,000 to 35,000 clones, roughly nine tenths seen once. On this clone: What it binds is unknown.

The chain combines TRBV5-1 with TRBJ1-3; 10 bases line up with TRBD1. This sequence was found in a human donor with narcolepsy. Sequencing input: CD45RA- memory CD4+ T cells from PBMCs. This CDR3 reads CASSLEGQGSGNTIYF. Here the CDR3 DNA reads TGCGCCAGCAGCTTGGAGGGACAGGGGTCCGGAAACACCATATATTTT.